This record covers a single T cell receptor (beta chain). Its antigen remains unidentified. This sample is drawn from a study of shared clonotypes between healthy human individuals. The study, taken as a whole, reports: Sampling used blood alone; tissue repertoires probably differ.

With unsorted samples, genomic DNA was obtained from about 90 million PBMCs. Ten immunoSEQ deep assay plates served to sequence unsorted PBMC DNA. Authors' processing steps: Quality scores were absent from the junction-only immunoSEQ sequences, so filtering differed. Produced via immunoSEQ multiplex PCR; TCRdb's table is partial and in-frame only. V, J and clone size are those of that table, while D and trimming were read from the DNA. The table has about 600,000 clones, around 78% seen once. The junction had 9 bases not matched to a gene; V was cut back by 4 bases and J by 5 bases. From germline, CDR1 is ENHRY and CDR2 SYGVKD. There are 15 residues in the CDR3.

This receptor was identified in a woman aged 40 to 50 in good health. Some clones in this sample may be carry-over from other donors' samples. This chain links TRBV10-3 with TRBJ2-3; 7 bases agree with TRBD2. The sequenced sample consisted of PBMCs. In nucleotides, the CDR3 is TGTGCCATCAGTGCCCAAGCGGGATCACAAGATACGCAGTATTTT. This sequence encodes CAISAQAGSQDTQYF.